This TCR beta chain was identified in a study of T cell responses to AZD1222 COVID-19 vaccine. General observations from the study: After two AZD1222 doses, spike-specific TCR breadth and depth rose versus day 0.

This clone has a single count. Its specificity is not known. CDR3 length: 14 amino acids. Trimming took off 3 bases at V and 2 bases at J, with 10 bases between the two ends. Germline loops: CDR1 KGHSH, CDR2 LQKENI. Method: immunoSEQ multiplex PCR; TCRdb's copy keeps in-frame clones and lacks some. This sample yields over 100,000 clones, of which roughly nine tenths are seen a single time; roughly 7% belongs to the top ten. J is TRBJ1-2 and V is TRBV18; tentative D call: TRBD1 (6 bases). The source is an adult in good health. This sample comprised peripheral blood, obtained on day 0 of AZD1222 vaccination. CDR3 bases: TGTGCCAGCTCACCTGGGGGGCAAAACTATGGCTACACCTTC. Encoded protein: CASSPGGQNYGYTF.